This T cell receptor beta chain was profiled in a study of T cell responses to AZD1222 COVID-19 vaccine. Libraries were prepared by immunoSEQ multiplex PCR; TCRdb keeps only in-frame clonotypes and omits some of them. Here the sample spans 150,000 to 200,000 clones, just over 85% being singletons. CDR3 length: 13 amino acids. CDR1 is LNHDA, CDR2 SQIVND, per germline (reference sequence). The V end lost 7 bases, the J end lost 4 bases, and 13 bases lay between the germline ends. A remark on this clone: Antigen unknown.

The study, taken as a whole, reports: The study sampled repertoires only after the peak T cell response.

This sequence joins TRBV19 and TRBJ1-2; D perhaps matches TRBD1 (5 bases). Sequences were derived from peripheral blood, sampled 28 days after the second AZD1222 dose. The clonotype was recovered from an adult who received the AZD1222 COVID-19 vaccine. CDR3 DNA: TGTGCCAGTATCCGGTCGGGGACCTATGGCTACACCTTC. Translated, it gives CASIRSGTYGYTF.